This TCR beta chain derives from a study of blood T cell repertoires in COVID-19. Study overall: PBMCs, B-cell-depleted T cells, or T cells provided the cDNA or gDNA that made up the material.

The study assigned cohorts using participant-reported clinical history. Produced via immunoSEQ multiplex PCR; TCRdb's table is partial and in-frame only. Here the sample spans more than 250,000 clones, roughly 85% being singletons. CDR1 KGHSH and CDR2 LQKENI come from the germline V gene. The CDR3 is 15 amino acids. Trimming removed 1 base from V and 5 bases from J; junction bases left unmatched: 4. The chain joins TRBV18 to TRBJ2-7, with TRBD2 matching 11 bases. Sequencing was done on a sample of PBMCs or T cells enriched from blood (not recorded which). The receptor was derived from a woman between 40 and 50 years old who had recovered from COVID-19. CDR3 protein: CASSPQELAGDEQYF. The CDR3 DNA reads as TGTGCCAGCTCACCACAAGAACTAGCGGGAGACGAGCAGTACTTC.